The clone carrying this TCR beta chain was counted once. No antigen is known for it. Sequencing used immunoSEQ multiplex PCR; TCRdb keeps in-frame clones, though not all of them. The sample consists of some 150,000 clones, around 88% of them appearing once. This specimen comes from a study of T cell responses to AZD1222 COVID-19 vaccine. Study-wide results and caveats: Of spike-specific TCRs, nearly half reportedly target regions left unmutated in variants. Distributed over spike, vaccine-associated CD4 TCRs predominated at 160-218 and 743-854.

Sequenced here: peripheral blood, sampled on day 0 of AZD1222 vaccination. The receptor's source is an adult in good health.

The CDR3 here is CASSGVWTDTQYF. For the CDR3, the DNA is TGTGCCAGCAGCGGGGTGTGGACAGATACGCAGTATTTT. The V and J genes are TRBV3-1 (or the pseudogene TRBV3-2) and TRBJ2-3; D gene unclear. This CDR3 has 13 amino acids. V lost 5 bases to trimming and J lost 3 bases, with 9 bases between them. Germline V gene data show CDR1 as LGHDT and CDR2 as YNNKEL (reference sequence).